The present entry profiles one T cell receptor beta chain with its context. Its antigen target is currently unknown. Base-call qualities are not available, and no considerably larger clone is one nucleotide away. The collaborating institutions used their own protocols to collect whole blood in K2EDTA tubes. Collaborator samples were shipped for TCRbeta analysis as frozen whole blood, isolated PBMCs, or DNA extracted from either sample type. The data derive from a study of blood T cell repertoires in COVID-19 (dated by TCRdb to the early 2020s). As for the study more broadly: Samples covering the acute and convalescent phases of COVID-19 were provided by collaborators in the United States, Italy and Spain. The material from the prospective study consisted of cDNA or gDNA derived from T cells, B-cell-depleted T cells, or PBMCs. Deeply sampled blood TCRbeta repertoires from subjects exposed to, actively infected with, or recovered from COVID-19 were included in the dataset. The repertoires were released in a freely available public database intended as a resource for research on the immune response to SARS-CoV-2. The samples were drawn from two sources: the first 160 participants of the ongoing ImmuneRACE study, and approximately 1,300 subjects contributed by 6 global collaborators. The sample metadata nearly always contained a de-identified subject ID, COVID-19 status, age in years and sex. Where available, HLA class I and class II types were taken from metadata supplied by the sample provider and were not determined by assay-based typing. General conclusions and limits of the study: The quantity of clinical and demographic metadata differed by source and by participant and was supplied without curation.

The immunoSEQ Assay, a bias-controlled multiplex PCR, was used to amplify TCRbeta CDR3 regions from genomic DNA. The authors processed their data as follows. The number of nucleated cells in each sample was estimated by amplification of reference gene primers within the assay. To quantify the absolute abundance of each unique TCRbeta CDR3 rearrangement, sequence reads were collapsed and filtered. Productive Simpson clonality was computed per sample as the square root of Simpson's diversity index over productive rearrangements. TCRdb's version of the immuneACCESS table is confined to in-frame rearrangements and falls short of the full clone set. An unresolved V gene accounts for under half of the shortfall where checked; the remainder is of unknown origin. The DNA was the basis for D and trimming; V, J and clone size are from that table. For this sample the table gives 130,000 to 150,000 clones, of which over 80% were detected only once. The ten largest clones represent 1.5% to 2% of the sample.

The CDR3 numbers 15 residues from cysteine through phenylalanine. Just CDR3 DNA is preserved here, 45 bases in frame from base 1. Compared with germline, V lacks 6 bases and J lacks 7 bases; bases without a gene match: 11. The germline V gene encodes CDR1 MNHEY and CDR2 SVGAGI. The chain joins TRBV6-5 to TRBJ1-5; the junction holds 8 bases that match TRBD1. This TCR was recovered from a woman between 45 and 65 years old with acute or convalescent COVID-19. The sequenced material came from peripheral blood. The DNA reads TGTGCCAGCAGGATCGGGGGGACAGGTGGCCAGCCCCAGCATTTT. This encodes CASRIGGTGGQPQHF.